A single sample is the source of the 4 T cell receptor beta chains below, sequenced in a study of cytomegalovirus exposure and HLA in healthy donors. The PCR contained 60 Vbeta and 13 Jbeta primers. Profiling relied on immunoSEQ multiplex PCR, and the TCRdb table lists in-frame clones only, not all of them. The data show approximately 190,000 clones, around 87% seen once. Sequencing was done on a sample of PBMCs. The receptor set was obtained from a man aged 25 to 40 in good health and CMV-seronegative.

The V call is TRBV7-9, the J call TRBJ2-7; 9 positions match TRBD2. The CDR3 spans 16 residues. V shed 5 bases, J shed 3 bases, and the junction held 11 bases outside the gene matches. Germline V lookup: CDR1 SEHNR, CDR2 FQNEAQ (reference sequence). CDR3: CASSQIKREDRYEQYF. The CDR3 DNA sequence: TGTGCCAGCAGCCAAATAAAGCGGGAGGATCGCTACGAGCAGTACTTC.

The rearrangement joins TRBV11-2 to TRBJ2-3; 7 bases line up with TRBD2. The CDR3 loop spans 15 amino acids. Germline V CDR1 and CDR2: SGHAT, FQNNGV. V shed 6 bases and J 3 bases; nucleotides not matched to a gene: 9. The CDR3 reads CASRQSRLATDTQYF. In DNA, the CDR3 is TGTGCCAGCAGACAGAGTCGACTAGCAACAGATACGCAGTATTTT.

CDR3 in amino acids: CASSHRQVIEQYF. The CDR3 DNA follows: TGTGCCAGCAGTCATCGACAGGTTATCGAGCAGTACTTC. The chain uses TRBV28 and TRBJ2-7; the D gene is possibly TRBD1 (6 bases). CDR1 is MDHEN and CDR2 is SYDVKM in the germline V gene. This CDR3 region has 13 residues. V lost 5 bases and J 6 bases, leaving 14 bases between the germline ends.

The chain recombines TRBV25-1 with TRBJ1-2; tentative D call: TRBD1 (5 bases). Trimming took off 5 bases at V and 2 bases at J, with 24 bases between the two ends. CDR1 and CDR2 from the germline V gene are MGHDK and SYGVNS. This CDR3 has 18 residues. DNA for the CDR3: TGTGCCAGCAGTAAAACAGGTCATTCTATTCCCTCAAACTATGGCTACACCTTC. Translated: CASSKTGHSIPSNYGYTF.